This TCR beta chain came from a study of CD8 T cell repertoires and HIV-1 epitope variants. Study-level background: Tested: three Gag epitope families, Nef HW9 and YT9.

Some clones are missing from TCRdb's copy, which holds only in-frame ones; the method was immunoSEQ multiplex PCR. The sample includes roughly 5,700 clones, about 60% of them seen just once. This clone was seen more than once but under ten times. Its antigen remains unidentified. The sequencing sample was made of cultured CD8+ T cells derived from PBMCs. This sequence originates from a male donor with HIV.

The CDR3 loop reads CASSSDRDEQFF. In DNA, the CDR3 is TGTGCCAGCAGCTCGGACAGGGATGAGCAGTTCTTC. The J gene is TRBJ2-1, the V gene TRBV11-3, with 8 bases identical to TRBD1. The J segment lost 8 bases and the V segment lost 4 bases, leaving 1 base of the junction unmatched. CDR3 length: 12 residues. The V gene's germline CDR1 is SGHNT and CDR2 YENEEA.